The 15 T cell receptor beta chains listed next were all sequenced from one sample in a study of blood T cell repertoires in COVID-19. The table came from immunoSEQ multiplex PCR; TCRdb's copy has only in-frame clones and leaves some out. The sample lists around 45,000 clones, around nine tenths occurring once. The sequenced material came from peripheral blood. The source of these receptors is a man between 60 and 70 years old with active or convalescent COVID-19.

In its sample, this clone was seen once. The rearrangement uses TRBV4-3 and TRBJ2-2, with a tentative D call TRBD2 (6 bases). Germline-derived CDR1 and CDR2 are LGHNA and YSLEER. Trimming took 0 bases from V and 2 from J, leaving 16 bases between them. This CDR3 has 18 residues. CDR3 residues: CASSQEVVAAINTGELFF. As DNA, the CDR3 is TGCGCCAGCAGCCAAGAGGTAGTAGCGGCCATTAACACCGGGGAGCTGTTTTTT.

The gene calls are TRBV10-1 and TRBJ2-3, with 8 bases identical to TRBD1. Germline CDR1 and CDR2: WNHNN and SYGVQD (reference sequence). Trimming removed 2 bases from V and 1 base from J; junction bases left unmatched: 2. The CDR3 is 15 residues long. CDR3: CASSEDRGGTDTQYF. Written as DNA, the CDR3 is TGCGCCAGCAGTGAGGACAGGGGCGGCACAGATACGCAGTATTTT.

The chain links TRBV11-2 to TRBJ2-3, with D possibly TRBD2 on 6 matching bases. Germline V lookup: CDR1 SGHAT, CDR2 FQNNGV. The CDR3 is made up of 14 amino acids. V was pared by 5 bases and J by 4 bases, with 13 bases between. In DNA, the CDR3 is TGTGCCAGCAGCATGTCCGGGGAGGCAGATACGCAGTATTTT. Residues: CASSMSGEADTQYF.

The chain is built from TRBV5-1 and TRBJ2-5, with D possibly TRBD1 on 6 matching bases. Germline CDR1 is SGHRS and CDR2 is YFSETQ. Trimming left V 5 bases short and J 2 bases short, with 10 bases between. The CDR3 has 13 residues. CDR3 amino acids: CASRGTGQETQYF. CDR3 DNA sequence: TGCGCCAGCAGAGGCACAGGGCAAGAGACCCAGTACTTC. The full variable domain, its missing parts supplied by reference TRBV5-1 and TRBJ2-5, is KAGVTQTPRYLIKTRGQQVTLSCSPISGHRSVSWYQQTPGQGLQFLFEYFSETQRNKGNFPGRFSGRQFSNSRSEMNVSTLELGDSALYLCASRGTGQETQYFGPGTRLLVL.

This chain uses TRBV28 with TRBJ2-2; D is perhaps TRBD1 (6 bases). The germline CDR1 and CDR2 sequences are MDHEN and SYDVKM. This CDR3 has 14 residues. V lost 7 bases to trimming and J lost 5 bases, with 14 bases between them. Here the CDR3 reads CASKRRGGTGELFF. The CDR3 coding sequence is TGTGCCAGCAAGCGCAGGGGTGGAACCGGGGAGCTGTTTTTT. The entire variable domain, with the rest obtained from reference TRBV28 and TRBJ2-2, is as follows: DVKVTQSSRYLVKRTGEKVFLECVQDMDHENMFWYRQDPGLGLRLIYFSYDVKMKEKGDIPEGYSVSREKKERFSLILESASTNQTSMYLCASKRRGGTGELFFGEGSRLTVL.

The chain recombines TRBV10-1 with TRBJ1-5; D unclear. This CDR3 comprises 12 residues. Germline assignment: CDR1 WNHNN and CDR2 SYGVQD (reference sequence). V was shortened by 6 bases and J by 5 bases, with 8 bases between the two germline ends. CDR3 coding DNA: TGCGCCAGCAGCTACTGCCATCAGCCCCAGCATTTT. It encodes CASSYCHQPQHF.

The V call is TRBV14, the J call TRBJ2-5; tentatively, D is TRBD2 (7 bases). V was clipped by 0 bases and J by 4 bases, with 12 bases between them. The CDR3 runs to 15 residues. Germline V CDR1 and CDR2: SGHDN, FVKESK. The CDR3 region has the DNA TGTGCCAGCAGCCAAGATTTCGGGGGGCGAGAGACCCAGTACTTC. Translated: CASSQDFGGRETQYF. Supplemented by reference TRBV14 and TRBJ2-5, the full variable domain reads EAGVTQFPSHSVIEKGQTVTLRCDPISGHDNLYWYRRVMGKEIKFLLHFVKESKQDESGMPNNRFLAERTGGTYSTLKVQPAELEDSGVYFCASSQDFGGRETQYFGPGTRLLVL.

J is TRBJ2-1 and V is TRBV24-1, with D perhaps matching TRBD1 (6 bases). Germline V CDR1 and CDR2: KGHDR, SFDVKD. V was trimmed by 4 bases and J by 12 bases, leaving 24 bases between them. The CDR3 totals 16 residues. CDR3 DNA: TGTGCCACCAGTGACTCGGACAGTAGGGGTTGGGGAGTGCAGTTCTTC. It specifies CATSDSDSRGWGVQFF.

V is TRBV4-2 and J is TRBJ1-4, with 9 nucleotides matching TRBD1. Trimming took 6 bases from V and 8 from J; bases not matched to a gene: 16. The germline CDR1 and CDR2 sequences are LGHNA and YNFKEQ. The CDR3 has 17 amino acids. This CDR3 reads CASSLKGGGQGQEKLFF. The CDR3 coding sequence is TGTGCCAGCAGTCTCAAGGGAGGGGGACAGGGCCAGGAAAAACTGTTTTTT.

The chain has TRBV28 and TRBJ1-5; TRBD1 might be the D (6 bases). Germline CDR1 reads MDHEN; CDR2 reads SYDVKM. The CDR3 contains 16 residues. Trimming removed 3 bases at V and 4 bases at J, with 16 bases between. The CDR3 sequence is CASSFNYRVPNQPQHF. For the CDR3, the DNA is TGTGCCAGCAGTTTCAATTACAGGGTACCTAATCAGCCCCAGCATTTT. Together with reference TRBV28 and TRBJ1-5, the CDR3 gives the full variable domain: DVKVTQSSRYLVKRTGEKVFLECVQDMDHENMFWYRQDPGLGLRLIYFSYDVKMKEKGDIPEGYSVSREKKERFSLILESASTNQTSMYLCASSFNYRVPNQPQHFGDGTRLSIL.

The chain recombines TRBV14 with TRBJ2-7; 7 bases match TRBD1. Germline V CDR1 and CDR2: SGHDN, FVKESK. There are 15 residues in the CDR3. Unmatched junction bases numbered 10, after V lost 4 bases and J lost 4 bases. Written as DNA, the CDR3 is TGTGCCAGCAGCCGCCTCGGACAGGAGAAATACGAGCAGTACTTC. Protein: CASSRLGQEKYEQYF.

The rearrangement joins TRBV2 to TRBJ1-2; unclear D gene. The CDR3 is 13 residues long. Germline V gene sequence: CDR1 SNHLY, CDR2 FYNNEI. Trimming stripped 3 bases from V and 4 bases from J, with 9 bases between. The CDR3 region is CASSEGSGYGYTF. The CDR3 DNA reads TGTGCCAGCAGTGAGGGGAGCGGCTATGGCTACACCTTC.

V is TRBV30 and J is TRBJ2-5; 7 bases fit TRBD2. Trimming at V came to 4 bases and at J to 7 bases, leaving 6 bases not matched to a gene. This CDR3 is 12 amino acids long. Germline values: CDR1 GTSNPN, CDR2 SVGIG (reference sequence). The CDR3 sequence: CAWNQRGGTQYF. The CDR3 DNA follows: TGTGCCTGGAATCAGCGGGGAGGGACCCAGTACTTC.

The CDR3 DNA sequence: TGTGCCAGTACCCCAAGGGAGGGGCTAAAACTGTTTTTT. Its translation: CASTPREGLKLFF. The chain carries TRBV19 and TRBJ1-4, with D maybe TRBD1 (5 bases). Germline loops: CDR1 LNHDA, CDR2 SQIVND (reference sequence). This CDR3 comprises 13 residues. The V and J ends lost 7 bases and 10 bases respectively, with 16 bases between them.

J is TRBJ1-2 and V is TRBV5-1, with TRBD1 identical over 7 bases. The CDR3 covers 15 residues. The V gene end was trimmed by 6 bases and the J gene end by 5 bases; junction bases not matched to a gene: 13. Per germline, CDR1 SGHRS and CDR2 YFSETQ. The DNA of the CDR3 is TGCGCCAGCAAAAACTCGACAGGGCCCACTTATGGCTACACCTTC. Protein sequence: CASKNSTGPTYGYTF.